The subject of this entry is one T cell receptor (beta chain). Its target is unknown. The data derive from a study of T cells in Graves' hyperthyroidism and ophthalmopathy. The CDR3 has 15 amino acids. The germline gives CDR1 DFQATT, CDR2 SNEGSKA (reference sequence). Trimming took off 0 bases at V and 2 bases at J, with 11 bases between the two ends. The CDR3 regions of TCR beta were amplified from RNA transcripts. An initial round of RT-PCR targeting the TCR CDR3 relied on the HTBI primer set. TCRdb re-analysed the multiplex PCR reads in MiXCR, keeping a single row per CDR3 protein. There are approximately 590,000 distinct CDR3 sequences in the sample; approximately 15% occur only once, and roughly 7.3% lies in the top ten. It was uncontrolled infection, other autoimmune disease, pregnancy or lactation that excluded patients. Study-wide points: Most thyroid clonotypes expanded above 0.001 appeared in blood too.

The sequencing sample was made of blood. The chain combines TRBV20-1 with TRBJ1-3; D may be TRBD1 (6 bases). The receptor comes from a young woman with Graves' hyperthyroidism. The CDR3 DNA is TGCAGTGCTAGAGATTCGGGGGCGGCTGGAAACACCATATATTTT. Translation: CSARDSGAAGNTIYF.